A single sample is the source of the 20 T cell receptor beta chains below, sequenced in a study of blood T cell repertoires in COVID-19. Sequencing was performed with immunoSEQ multiplex PCR; in TCRdb, only in-frame clones are kept and a portion is missing. Among roughly 15,000 clones, 84% were seen once, and the ten largest hold roughly 32%. The material sequenced was peripheral blood. The receptors were sampled from a man between 45 and 60 years old with active COVID-19.

Remarks on this clone: One end of the junction varies from germline; a read error may be responsible. The rearrangement joins TRBV30 to TRBJ2-7; TRBD2 matches at 8 bases. The CDR3 contains 10 residues. Germline lookup yields CDR1 GTSNPN and CDR2 SVGIG (reference sequence). The CDR3 bases are TGTGCCTGGAGAAGCGGGGGTTTAAGCTTC. Protein product: CAWRSGGLSF.

V usage is TRBV2 and J usage is TRBJ2-4, with D possibly TRBD2 on 5 matching bases. There are 14 residues in the CDR3. The germline V gene encodes CDR1 SNHLY and CDR2 FYNNEI. The V gene lost 9 bases and the J gene lost 3 bases, with 15 bases spanning the gap. The CDR3 region has the DNA TGTGCCAGGGGGAGATCCGAATTCAAAAACATTCAGTACTTC. Its protein product is CARGRSEFKNIQYF.

This clone was counted a single time. V and J are TRBV6-2 or TRBV6-3 and TRBJ2-5; D might be TRBD2 (6 bases). Trimming shortened V by 0 bases and J by 2 bases, and 16 bases separated the two germline ends. This CDR3 comprises 17 residues. Germline CDR1 reads MNHEY; CDR2 reads SVGEGT. CDR3 DNA: TGTGCCAGCAGTTACTCCACCACTAGCTGGGAACAAGAGACCCAGTACTTC. Protein sequence: CASSYSTTSWEQETQYF.

V gene TRBV9 combines with J gene TRBJ2-6; TRBD1 might be the D (6 bases). The germline gives CDR1 SGDLS, CDR2 YYNGEE. This CDR3 region has 19 residues. Trimming left V 3 bases short and J 2 bases short, with 21 bases between. The CDR3 region has the DNA TGTGCCAGCAGCGATGAGGGGACACCCAGGGATACTGGGGCCAACGTCCTGACTTTC. Translated, it gives CASSDEGTPRDTGANVLTF.

The chain recombines TRBV13 with TRBJ2-3; TRBD2 matches at 9 bases. The CDR3 extends over 17 amino acids. Germline lookup yields CDR1 PRHDT and CDR2 FYEKMQ (reference sequence). V lost 2 bases to trimming and J lost 1 base; unmatched junction nucleotides: 7. The CDR3 nucleotides are TGTGCCAGCAGCTTAACGCGGGAGGGCCGGGGCACAGATACGCAGTATTTT. Translation: CASSLTREGRGTDTQYF.

The V call is TRBV7-9, the J call TRBJ1-2; 7 bases are shared with TRBD1. The CDR3 totals 15 residues. V was clipped by 4 bases and J by 4 bases; unmatched bases: 9. CDR1 is SEHNR, CDR2 FQNEAQ, per germline (reference sequence). CDR3 sequence reads: CASSSSGTDFYGYTF. DNA of the CDR3: TGTGCCAGCAGCTCTAGCGGGACAGATTTCTATGGCTACACCTTC.

The gene calls are TRBV11-2 and TRBJ2-5, with 15 positions matching TRBD2. V lost 5 bases to trimming and J lost 4 bases; unmatched junction nucleotides: 8. Germline CDR1 reads SGHAT; CDR2 reads FQNNGV. The CDR3 is 17 residues long. As DNA, the CDR3 is TGTGCCAGCAGCGAAATCGGACTAGCGGGAGGGTTAGAGACCCAGTACTTC. It specifies CASSEIGLAGGLETQYF.

The chain joins TRBV28 to TRBJ2-5; 7 bases fit TRBD2. The CDR3 has 14 residues. Germline V gene data show CDR1 as MDHEN and CDR2 as SYDVKM. With V trimmed by 6 bases and J by 4 bases, 8 bases remained unmatched. This CDR3 is CASREAGEGETQYF. As DNA, the CDR3 is TGTGCCAGCAGAGAGGCGGGGGAGGGAGAGACCCAGTACTTC.

The J gene is TRBJ2-7, the V gene TRBV11-2; 7 bases match TRBD2. The CDR3 is 15 residues long. Germline CDR1 and CDR2: SGHAT and FQNNGV. The trim removed 4 bases at V and 5 bases at J, leaving 11 bases unmatched. The CDR3 loop reads CASSWRGRIGDEQYF. Written as DNA, the CDR3 is TGTGCCAGCAGCTGGCGCGGGAGAATAGGAGACGAGCAGTACTTC.

The rearrangement joins TRBV21-1 to TRBJ2-7; the table calls TRBD1, which could not be checked here. TRBV21-1 is a pseudogene segment. The CDR3 is made up of 17 amino acids. In DNA form, the CDR3 reads TGTGCCAGCAGCAAAGCCATTGGACAGGTAGCCTCCTACGAGCAGTACTTC. It encodes CASSKAIGQVASYEQYF.

V and J are TRBV5-4 and TRBJ2-1, with D perhaps TRBD2 (6 bases). Germline lookup yields CDR1 SGHNT and CDR2 YYREEE (reference sequence). V lost 0 bases and J 11 bases, leaving 12 bases between the germline ends. This CDR3 region has 13 residues. CDR3 nucleotide sequence: TGTGCCAGCAGCTTGGGGGACTCCGGTAAGCAGTTCTTC. It yields the protein CASSLGDSGKQFF.

The chain is built from TRBV5-4 and TRBJ2-7; possible D gene TRBD2, 5 bases. The CDR3 spans 13 residues. V was cut by 2 bases and J by 3 bases, with 9 bases left in between. Germline values: CDR1 SGHNT, CDR2 YYREEE (reference sequence). The CDR3 is CASSLTGNYEQYF. The CDR3 coding sequence is TGTGCCAGCAGCTTAACCGGGAACTACGAGCAGTACTTC.

The chain uses TRBV6-1 and TRBJ1-2; 11 bases map to TRBD1. The CDR3 is made up of 15 amino acids. V trimming: 0 bases; J trimming: 7 bases; junction bases outside the gene matches: 4. Germline V CDR1 and CDR2: MNHNS, SASEGT. The CDR3 here is CASSEADRGLVGYTF. The CDR3 coding sequence is TGTGCCAGCAGTGAAGCGGACAGGGGGCTGGTTGGCTACACCTTC.

The gene calls are TRBV19 and TRBJ2-1; 13 positions match TRBD2. The V gene's germline CDR1 is LNHDA and CDR2 SQIVND (reference sequence). This CDR3 is built from 15 residues. V gave up 6 bases and J gave up 9 bases; unmatched junction bases: 8. The CDR3 loop is CASRQTSGREFEQFF. The CDR3 nucleotides are TGTGCCAGTAGGCAAACTAGCGGGAGGGAATTTGAGCAGTTCTTC.

The chain has TRBV7-9 and TRBJ2-1, with D perhaps matching TRBD2 (5 bases). The CDR3 is 12 residues long. V lost 4 bases to trimming and J lost 15 bases, with 16 bases between them. Germline V CDR1 and CDR2: SEHNR, FQNEAQ (reference sequence). The DNA of the CDR3 is TGTGCCAGCAGCTCCGGACTGAATTCCCTGTTCTTC. Protein sequence: CASSSGLNSLFF.

CDR3 protein: CASSLEPSGRVGEQYF. The CDR3 bases are TGTGCCAGCAGTCTAGAGCCTAGCGGGAGGGTTGGAGAGCAGTACTTC. The rearrangement links TRBV7-6 to TRBJ2-7, with 12 bases fitting TRBD2. V trimming: 6 bases; J trimming: 7 bases; junction bases outside the gene matches: 13. The CDR3 runs to 16 residues. Germline lookup yields CDR1 SGHVS and CDR2 FNYEAQ.

This rearrangement joins TRBV5-1 to TRBJ2-1; the D gene is possibly TRBD1 (5 bases). Germline lookup yields CDR1 SGHRS and CDR2 YFSETQ. This CDR3 spans 14 amino acids. V was shortened by 9 bases and J by 8 bases, with 21 bases between the two germline ends. CDR3 in amino acids: CATSGWGPRDEQFF. DNA of the CDR3: TGCGCCACCTCAGGGTGGGGCCCCCGTGATGAGCAGTTCTTC. Variable domain in full (rest from reference TRBV5-1 and TRBJ2-1): KAGVTQTPRYLIKTRGQQVTLSCSPISGHRSVSWYQQTPGQGLQFLFEYFSETQRNKGNFPGRFSGRQFSNSRSEMNVSTLELGDSALYLCATSGWGPRDEQFFGPGTRLTVL.

The J gene is TRBJ2-6, the V gene TRBV9, with no clear D. Germline V gene sequence: CDR1 SGDLS, CDR2 YYNGEE. The CDR3 covers 14 residues. The ends were cut back, 3 bases at V and 0 bases at J, with 4 bases in the middle. CDR3 DNA sequence: TGTGCCAGCAGCGCGGTCTCTGGGGCCAACGTCCTGACTTTC. Translating it yields CASSAVSGANVLTF.

The J gene is TRBJ2-5, the V gene TRBV11-1; 10 nucleotides match TRBD1. The CDR3 loop spans 15 amino acids. V shed 5 bases, J shed 5 bases, and the junction held 8 bases outside the gene matches. Germline V gene lookup returns CDR1 SGHAT and CDR2 FQDESV (reference sequence). The CDR3 reads CASSMTGGILETQYF. Written as DNA, the CDR3 is TGTGCCAGCAGCATGACAGGGGGCATCCTGGAGACCCAGTACTTC.

The genes are TRBV2 and TRBJ2-7; D may be TRBD1 (6 bases). V gave up 8 bases and J gave up 2 bases, with 16 bases separating them. Looked up from germline, CDR1 is SNHLY and CDR2 is FYNNEI. The CDR3 length is 14 residues. The CDR3 reads CASSVTGKAYEQYF. DNA of the CDR3: TGTGCCAGCTCTGTAACAGGGAAAGCCTACGAGCAGTACTTC. The full variable domain, its missing parts supplied by reference TRBV2 and TRBJ2-7, is EPEVTQTPSHQVTQMGQEVILRCVPISNHLYFYWYRQILGQKVEFLVSFYNNEISEKSEIFDDQFSVERPDGSNFTLKIRSTKLEDSAMYFCASSVTGKAYEQYFGPGTRLTVT.